This T cell receptor beta chain was observed in a study of blood T cell repertoires in COVID-19. As for the study in general: The study drew acute and convalescent COVID-19 samples from the United States, Italy and Spain.

V gave up 2 bases and J gave up 2 bases; unmatched junction bases: 17. CDR1 and CDR2 from the germline V gene are SSHAT and FNYEAQ (reference sequence). This CDR3 spans 19 amino acids. The table lists this clone with a few counts. The data were produced by immunoSEQ multiplex PCR, yet TCRdb's version contains in-frame clones alone and is incomplete. The profile covers fewer than 45,000 clones, with 85% appearing a single time and 4.8% taken by the ten largest. The V gene is TRBV7-7, the J gene TRBJ2-7; TRBD1 matches at 8 bases. Sequenced material: peripheral blood. This TCR derives from a man aged 45-65 years with active COVID-19. CDR3 amino acids: CASSLRINRPGQEPYEQYF. CDR3 sequence (DNA): TGTGCCAGCAGCTTACGGATAAATAGACCGGGACAGGAACCCTACGAGCAGTACTTC.